These T cell receptor beta chains were read from a single sample in a study of cytomegalovirus exposure and HLA in healthy donors. Clones were read by immunoSEQ multiplex PCR, and TCRdb kept only the in-frame ones, dropping some. The profile covers roughly 56,000 clones, with more than 70% appearing a single time and approximately 1.4% taken by the ten largest. Sequencing used PBMCs. These receptors were obtained from a man in his late teens or twenties in good health and CMV-seronegative. Both conserved end residues are part of each CDR3. A D gene is named only where the DNA matches it firmly. Rows may omit the clone size; those that give it use once, few, many or a size class.

CDR3 DNA	CDR3 protein	V gene	J gene	clone size	D gene
TGTGCCAGCCTATACCGACAGGCGGCTTTCTTT	CASLYRQAAFF	TRBV6-1	TRBJ1-1	.	.
TGCAGCGTTGAAGACGACGCAGGGAAACTGTTTTTT	CSVEDDAGKLFF	TRBV29-1	TRBJ1-4	.	.
TGTGCCAGCAGTTTAGGGGCAGGGGCCCTAGTAGAGCAGTACTTC	CASSLGAGALVEQYF	TRBV28	TRBJ2-5	.	.
TGTGCCAGCAGTTACCGACAGAATAATTCACCCCTCCACTTT	CASSYRQNNSPLHF	TRBV28	TRBJ1-6	.	.
TGTGCCAGCAGCATGAGCGCGGGGGCCAACGAGCAGTACTTC	CASSMSAGANEQYF	TRBV7-8	TRBJ2-7	.	.
TGCAGTGCTAGATTAGTCGGTGGCTACACCTTC	CSARLVGGYTF	TRBV20-1	TRBJ1-2	once	.
TGTGCCAGCAGACCTTTATACATGAACACTGAAGCTTTCTTT	CASRPLYMNTEAFF	TRBV21-1	TRBJ1-1	.	.
TGTGCCAGCGAGGCGGGAGCCCAAGCTTTCTTT	CASEAGAQAFF	TRBV9	TRBJ1-1	.	.
TGTGCCAGCAGCTTCGCCGGGACAGGGGACAATGAGCAGTTCTTC	CASSFAGTGDNEQFF	TRBV7-6	TRBJ2-1	once	TRBD1
TGTGCCAGCAGCGTAGAAGGGACTAGCGTGGAGACCCAGTACTTC	CASSVEGTSVETQYF	TRBV9	TRBJ2-5	.	TRBD2
TGCGCCAGCAGCTTGGGCGACAGGGGGGAGCAGTACTTC	CASSLGDRGEQYF	TRBV5-1	TRBJ2-7	.	TRBD1
TGTGCTAGCAGCCCGGGACATGGCCAAGAGACCCAGTACTTC	CASSPGHGQETQYF	TRBV7-7	TRBJ2-5	.	.
TGTGCCAGCAGCCCAGGCGGGGAGCCCGTAGAGACCCAGTACTTC	CASSPGGEPVETQYF	TRBV7-9	TRBJ2-5	.	.
TGCGCCAGCAGCCAGGACTTCAATGAGCAGTTCTTC	CASSQDFNEQFF	TRBV5-1	TRBJ2-1	.	.
TGTGCCATCAGTGAGCCCGGACAGGGGCATGAGCAGTTCTTC	CAISEPGQGHEQFF	TRBV10-3	TRBJ2-1	.	TRBD1
TGTGCCAGCAGTTACTCGCGAACAGGGGGCAGTTCACCCCTCCACTTT	CASSYSRTGGSSPLHF	TRBV6-5	TRBJ1-6	.	TRBD1
TGTGCCAGCTCACCAAACGGGAGGGAGACCCAGTACTTC	CASSPNGRETQYF	TRBV18	TRBJ2-5	.	TRBD2
TGTGCCAGCAGTTCAACTAGCGGGGGTGATAGAAATGAGCAGTTCTTC	CASSSTSGGDRNEQFF	TRBV6-6	TRBJ2-1	.	TRBD2